This TCR beta chain stems from a study of cytomegalovirus exposure and HLA in healthy donors. The donors were part of the validation cohort of some 120 subjects. That cohort was separate from the first cohort, which comprised 670 or so subjects. Assay: immunoSEQ multiplex PCR; the TCRdb copy retains only in-frame clones and omits some. The table lists 200,000 to 250,000 clones, about 90% of them singletons. Germline loops: CDR1 SQVTM, CDR2 ANQGSEA. Trimming took off 5 bases at V and 5 bases at J, with 9 bases between the two ends. The CDR3 length is 11 residues. Only a few counts were recorded for this clone.

Sequencing was performed on PBMCs. This clonotype was sampled from a woman aged 18-35 years in good health and CMV-seronegative. The chain has TRBV29-1 and TRBJ1-2; the D is unclear. CDR3 bases: TGCAGCGTTCACGAGGGATATGGCTACACCTTC. Amino acid sequence: CSVHEGYGYTF.